The rows below give T cell receptor beta chains drawn from one sample of a study of human T cells and chemical hapten exposure. TCRdb re-analysed the RACE reads in MiXCR, keeping a single row per CDR3 protein. The sample yields about 57,000 distinct CDR3 sequences, roughly a tenth seen once. Source: whole blood, taken in connection with sensitization to the hapten diphenylcyclopropenone (DPC). The receptors were sampled from a woman aged 35 to 49 with alopecia areata. Some clones in this sample may be carry-over from other donors' samples. Both conserved end residues are part of each CDR3. D genes are given only for firm matches. The size entry is marked missing in some rows and otherwise reads once, few, many or a size class.

v_call	clone_size	j_call	d_call	cdr3_length	cdr3_aa	cdr3_nt
TRBV7-9	many	TRBJ1-4	-	15	CASSPSQGVNEKLFF	TGTGCCAGCAGCCCTTCGCAGGGAGTGAATGAAAAACTGTTTTTT
TRBV3-1	many	TRBJ2-3	TRBD2	15	CASSLRTSGTDTQYF	TGTGCCAGCAGCCTCCGGACTAGCGGCACAGATACGCAGTATTTT
TRBV20-1	few	TRBJ2-7	TRBD2	17	CSAPLQSGSGSSYEQYF	TGCAGTGCTCCGCTCCAAAGCGGGAGCGGAAGCTCCTACGAGCAGTACTTC
TRBV18	many	TRBJ2-1	TRBD2	17	CASSPQPSGGATNEQFF	TGTGCCAGCTCACCACAACCGAGCGGGGGGGCCACGAATGAGCAGTTCTTC
TRBV19	few	TRBJ2-1	TRBD2	15	CASSIGTSGLNEQFF	TGTGCCAGTAGTATAGGGACTAGCGGCCTCAATGAGCAGTTCTTC
TRBV11-2	many	TRBJ1-4	TRBD1	15	CASSLTVAGGEKLFF	TGTGCCAGCAGCCTGACTGTCGCAGGGGGGGAAAAACTGTTTTTT
TRBV18	-	TRBJ2-2	-	14	CASSPQLNTGELFF	TGTGCCAGCTCACCGCAGCTGAACACCGGGGAGCTGTTTTTT
TRBV7-9	few	TRBJ2-7	TRBD1	16	CASSYPGQGTTYEQYF	TGTGCCAGCAGCTACCCGGGACAGGGGACAACCTACGAGCAGTACTTC
TRBV5-1	many	TRBJ2-7	TRBD1	16	CASSFGQGGSSYEQYF	TGCGCCAGCAGCTTTGGACAGGGTGGAAGCTCCTACGAGCAGTACTTC
TRBV28	many	TRBJ2-7	-	14	CASGGFRFSYEQYF	TGTGCCAGCGGGGGATTTCGGTTCTCCTACGAGCAGTACTTC
TRBV30	few	TRBJ1-1	-	10	CAWGIGEAFF	TGTGCCTGGGGGATAGGTGAAGCTTTCTTT
TRBV10-3	-	TRBJ2-5	TRBD1	17	CAISGQGTGTGGETQYF	TGTGCCATCAGTGGGCAGGGTACCGGGACAGGGGGCGAGACCCAGTACTTC
TRBV7-9	-	TRBJ1-6	-	16	CASSPDSPSYNSPLHF	TGTGCCAGCAGCCCGGACAGTCCCTCCTATAATTCACCCCTCCACTTT
TRBV12-3/TRBV12-4	many	TRBJ2-7	-	15	CASSLATGLRREQYF	TGTGCCAGCAGTTTAGCGACAGGATTGCGGCGGGAGCAGTACTTC
TRBV3-1	few	TRBJ1-5	-	9	CAPVQPQHF	TGTGCCCCGGTACAGCCCCAGCATTTT
TRBV11-2	-	TRBJ2-2	TRBD2	14	CASSLSGPTGELFF	TGTGCCAGCAGCCTTAGCGGGCCCACCGGGGAGCTGTTTTTT
TRBV12-3/TRBV12-4	many	TRBJ1-5	-	14	CASRVTGENQPQHF	TGTGCCAGCAGGGTGACAGGAGAAAATCAGCCCCAGCATTTT
TRBV4-3	many	TRBJ2-1	TRBD2	16	CASSQPLAGGYNEQFF	TGCGCCAGCAGCCAACCTCTAGCGGGGGGGTACAATGAGCAGTTCTTC
TRBV2	many	TRBJ1-2	-	13	CASGALRAYGYTF	TGTGCCAGCGGAGCCCTGAGGGCCTATGGCTACACCTTC
TRBV20-1	few	TRBJ2-1	TRBD2	14	CSADTGTKVNEQFF	TGCAGTGCTGATACCGGGACTAAGGTCAATGAGCAGTTCTTC
TRBV4-3	many	TRBJ2-7	-	17	CASSLYSGRQGVYEQYF	TGCGCCAGCAGCCTGTACTCCGGGAGGCAGGGGGTGTACGAGCAGTACTTC
TRBV18	few	TRBJ2-5	-	14	CASSPGLYQETQYF	TGTGCCAGCTCACCAGGGTTGTACCAAGAGACCCAGTACTTC
TRBV7-8	-	TRBJ1-6	TRBD1	14	CASSFRDSNSPLHF	TGTGCCAGCAGCTTCCGGGACAGTAATTCACCCCTCCACTTT